Below are 25 T cell receptor beta chains sequenced from a single sample in a study of spatial heterogeneity in lung cancer (dated by TCRdb to between 2018 and 2021). Library method: 5' RACE. The sequencing machine was a NextSeq 500. TCRdb's own reprocessing of the public reads used fastp at Q25 and MiXCR and kept productive beta chains. Every CDR3 protein is listed once, alongside the most common genes and DNA of its rows. For this sample the table gives about 13,000 distinct CDR3 sequences, of which approximately 3.5% were detected only once. The top ten clonotypes cover 40% to 45% of the sample. Sample time point, as interpreted from the label and publication: sample taken at primary tumor resection. The specimen was PBMCs, collected at surgery. The receptor set was obtained from a male donor with early-stage non-small cell lung cancer.

This clonotype appeared many times. CDR3 in amino acids: CASSPWRSYNEQFF. CDR3 bases: TGTGCCAGCAGTCCCTGGCGGTCCTACAATGAGCAGTTCTTC. The V and J genes are TRBV28 and TRBJ2-1; D is ambiguous. CDR3 length equals 14 residues. CDR1 is MDHEN and CDR2 is SYDVKM in the germline V gene. Between the trimmed V and J ends, which lost 5 bases and 1 base, there was a span of 9 bases.

This clonotype has only a few counts. The V gene is TRBV7-9, the J gene TRBJ2-1; TRBD2 matches at 13 bases. Trimming removed 6 bases from V and 2 bases from J; junction bases left unmatched: 7. Germline V gene sequence: CDR1 SEHNR, CDR2 FQNEAQ (reference sequence). The CDR3 length is 17 residues. The chain's CDR3 is CASRTSGRAVTYNEQFF. The CDR3, as DNA: TGTGCCAGCAGAACTAGCGGGAGGGCCGTCACCTACAATGAGCAGTTCTTC.

This clonotype has ten or more counts. This rearrangement joins TRBV7-2 to TRBJ2-7, with 7 bases lining up with TRBD2. Germline-derived CDR1 and CDR2 are SGHTA and FQGNSA. CDR3 size: 15 residues. V lost 1 base to trimming and J lost 4 bases; unmatched junction nucleotides: 7. CDR3 sequence reads: CASSLVSGTEYEQYF. The CDR3 coding sequence is TGTGCCAGCAGCTTAGTGAGCGGGACCGAGTACGAGCAGTACTTC.

This clonotype came up many times. The V gene is TRBV4-3, the J gene TRBJ2-2; D is ambiguous. The CDR3 totals 17 residues. The V end was cut by 5 bases, the J end by 0 bases, with 16 bases between. CDR1 is LGHNA, CDR2 YSLEER, per germline. The CDR3 protein is CASSTRSNGANTGELFF. The CDR3 nucleotides are TGCGCCAGCAGCACGAGGTCGAACGGCGCGAACACCGGGGAGCTGTTTTTT.

The gene calls are TRBV19 and TRBJ2-4; TRBD2 agrees at 9 bases. Germline loops: CDR1 LNHDA, CDR2 SQIVND (reference sequence). The CDR3 length is 16 residues. Trimming cost V 4 bases and J 4 bases; bases outside gene matches: 8. CDR3 sequence: CASSNMAGGLKNIQYF. In nucleotides, the CDR3 is TGTGCCAGTAGTAATATGGCGGGAGGGTTGAAAAACATTCAGTACTTC. The full variable domain, with the rest looked up from reference TRBV19 and TRBJ2-4, is DGGITQSPKYLFRKEGQNVTLSCEQNLNHDAMYWYRQDPGQGLRLIYYSQIVNDFQKGDIAEGYSVSREKKESFPLTVTSAQKNPTAFYLCASSNMAGGLKNIQYFGAGTRLSVL.

This clonotype has at least ten counts. The chain recombines TRBV6-2 or TRBV6-3 with TRBJ2-7, with D possibly matching TRBD2 (6 bases). CDR3 length: 15 residues. The V end was cut by 0 bases, the J end by 7 bases, with 16 bases between. Germline CDR1 reads MNHEY; CDR2 reads SVGEGT. The CDR3: CASSYSGTSYMEQYF. CDR3 DNA sequence: TGTGCCAGCAGTTACTCCGGGACTTCTTACATGGAGCAGTACTTC.

This clonotype has ten or more counts. The CDR3 region is CASSGTLGDTQYF. In nucleotides, the CDR3 is TGTGCCAGCAGCGGAACCTTAGGGGATACGCAGTATTTT. The chain is built from TRBV9 and TRBJ2-3; no definite D call. The CDR3 length is 13 residues. Trimming took 3 bases from V and 6 from J, leaving 11 bases between them. Germline-derived CDR1 and CDR2 are SGDLS and YYNGEE.

This clonotype was observed at least ten times. This chain uses TRBV4-1 with TRBJ2-7; 7 bases match TRBD2. This CDR3 spans 14 amino acids. The ends lost 1 base at V and 3 bases at J; junction bases unmatched: 3. The germline gives CDR1 MGHRA, CDR2 YSYEKL. CDR3 sequence reads: CASSQVGLNYEQYF. The CDR3 DNA reads TGCGCCAGCAGCCAAGTGGGACTAAACTACGAGCAGTACTTC.

In this sample, this clonotype turned up many times. The V call is TRBV6-1, the J call TRBJ1-1, with D unresolved. Trimming removed 2 bases at V and 4 bases at J, with 5 bases between. CDR1 and CDR2 from the germline V gene are MNHNS and SASEGT. CDR3 length: 12 residues. The CDR3 DNA is TGTGCCAGCAGTGAACTGGGCACTGAAGCTTTCTTT. Its protein is CASSELGTEAFF.

With respect to this clonotype: Since a much larger clone is just one base distant, this may be a read error. The conserved phenylalanine or tryptophan is not found at the CDR3 terminus, so this likely reflects a read error. This chain links TRBV18 with TRBJ2-5; 7 bases are a match to TRBD1. After removal of 3 bases from V and 2 bases from J, the junction contained 0 bases not matched to a gene. The germline V gene has CDR1 KGHSH and CDR2 LQKENI. This CDR3 comprises 13 residues. The CDR3 reads CASSPGQQETQYS. Here the CDR3 DNA reads TGTGCCAGCTCACCGGGACAGCAAGAGACCCAGTACTCC.

This clonotype was counted only a few times. The J gene is TRBJ2-1, the V gene TRBV5-1; TRBD1 agrees at 8 bases. V lost 0 bases and J lost 7; bases outside the gene matches: 3. Germline-derived CDR1 and CDR2 are SGHRS and YFSETQ. This CDR3 has 14 residues. DNA for the CDR3: TGCGCCAGCAGCTTGGGGGACAGGTTTAATGAGCAGTTCTTC. Translating it yields CASSLGDRFNEQFF.

The table lists this clonotype with a few counts. The rearrangement joins TRBV7-6 to TRBJ2-7, with D uncertain. Germline CDR1 reads SGHVS; CDR2 reads FNYEAQ. The CDR3 is 14 residues long. Between the trimmed V and J ends, which lost 2 bases and 6 bases, there was a span of 14 bases. The CDR3 spells CASSLRSTSSEQYF. CDR3 DNA sequence: TGTGCCAGCAGCTTACGGAGCACTTCTTCCGAGCAGTACTTC.

Many counts were recorded for this clonotype. The rearrangement uses TRBV28 and TRBJ1-5, with D unclear. V was cut by 3 bases and J by 6 bases, with 12 bases left in between. This CDR3 comprises 14 residues. CDR1 MDHEN and CDR2 SYDVKM come from the germline V gene. CDR3 sequence reads: CASSFSGSVQPQHF. The CDR3 DNA follows: TGTGCCAGCAGTTTTAGCGGGTCTGTTCAGCCCCAGCATTTT.

This clonotype was found many times. The gene calls are TRBV20-1 and TRBJ2-4; no definite D call. The CDR3 extends over 11 amino acids. Germline CDR1 and CDR2: DFQATT and SNEGSKA (reference sequence). V was trimmed by 6 bases and J by 8 bases, leaving 11 bases between them. The CDR3 sequence is CSAQTGDIQYF. CDR3 in DNA: TGCAGTGCCCAGACGGGTGACATTCAGTACTTC.

This clonotype has a handful of counts. The genes are TRBV20-1 and TRBJ2-3, with a possible D match to TRBD2 (6 bases). There are 16 residues in the CDR3. V dropped 5 bases and J dropped 4 bases, with 22 bases sitting between them. Per the germline V gene, CDR1 is DFQATT and CDR2 is SNEGSKA (reference sequence). The CDR3 DNA follows: TGCAGTGCTCCCCGGGGGAAGATCGGCGGAGCAGATACGCAGTATTTT. This encodes CSAPRGKIGGADTQYF.

The table lists this clonotype with a few counts. The V gene is TRBV5-1, the J gene TRBJ1-2, with 8 bases lining up with TRBD1. V trimming: 3 bases; J trimming: 2 bases; junction bases outside the gene matches: 6. CDR1 is SGHRS and CDR2 is YFSETQ in the germline V gene. CDR3 length: 15 residues. The CDR3: CASSSRQGRNYGYTF. The CDR3 DNA follows: TGCGCCAGCAGCTCTCGACAGGGGCGGAACTATGGCTACACCTTC. Together with reference TRBV5-1 and TRBJ1-2, the CDR3 gives the full variable domain: KAGVTQTPRYLIKTRGQQVTLSCSPISGHRSVSWYQQTPGQGLQFLFEYFSETQRNKGNFPGRFSGRQFSNSRSEMNVSTLELGDSALYLCASSSRQGRNYGYTFGSGTRLTVV.

At least ten counts were recorded for this clonotype. V usage is TRBV10-2 and J usage is TRBJ2-3; D might be TRBD1 (5 bases). Germline V gives CDR1 WSHSY, CDR2 SAAADI. Trimming cost V 3 bases and J 2 bases, with 6 bases left between them. The CDR3 runs 13 residues. CDR3 DNA sequence: TGCGCCAGCAGTGAACAGGCCACAGATACGCAGTATTTT. Translating it yields CASSEQATDTQYF.

The gene calls are TRBV18 and TRBJ2-5; D remains ambiguous. Germline CDR1 KGHSH, CDR2 LQKENI. With 3 bases removed from V and 4 bases from J, the gap between germline ends came to 6 bases. The CDR3 totals 12 residues. The CDR3 sequence: CASSPAGETQYF. As DNA, the CDR3 is TGTGCCAGCTCACCGGCAGGAGAGACCCAGTACTTC.

This clonotype was seen ten or more times. The chain combines TRBV18 with TRBJ2-7; D is perhaps TRBD1 (6 bases). V was pared by 1 base and J by 6 bases, with 13 bases between. Germline CDR1 and CDR2: KGHSH and LQKENI. This CDR3 spans 14 amino acids. The CDR3 is CASSPQNRVSEQYF. Here the CDR3 DNA reads TGTGCCAGCTCACCACAGAACAGGGTTAGCGAGCAGTACTTC.

The V call is TRBV12-3 or TRBV12-4, the J call TRBJ2-7, with 9 bases lining up with TRBD1. CDR3 size: 15 residues. Germline trimming cut 5 bases from V and 2 bases from J; bases unmatched to any gene: 7. This CDR3 reads CASSPGTGSTYEQYF. The CDR3, as DNA: TGTGCCAGCAGTCCAGGGACAGGGTCAACCTACGAGCAGTACTTC.

This clonotype has at least ten counts. This chain connects TRBV3-1 to TRBJ2-7; 8 bases line up with TRBD2. The CDR3 totals 15 residues. J was trimmed by 0 bases and V by 4 bases; bases with no gene match: 5. Germline assignment: CDR1 LGHDT and CDR2 YNNKEL (reference sequence). CDR3 sequence: CASSLTTSVSYEQYF. Here the CDR3 DNA reads TGTGCCAGCAGCCTCACGACTAGCGTCTCCTACGAGCAGTACTTC.

The chain uses TRBV7-9 and TRBJ2-5; possible D gene TRBD1, 5 bases. Germline CDR1 and CDR2: SEHNR and FQNEAQ (reference sequence). This CDR3 has 12 amino acids. The V end was cut by 8 bases, the J end by 7 bases, with 14 bases between. CDR3 in amino acids: CASFRGSGTQYF. CDR3 coding DNA: TGTGCCAGCTTTAGGGGTTCGGGGACCCAGTACTTC.

The chain carries TRBV18 and TRBJ1-2, with no clear D. V lost 3 bases, J lost 4 bases, and 9 bases lay in between. The CDR3 extends over 13 amino acids. CDR1 and CDR2 from the germline V gene are KGHSH and LQKENI. The chain's CDR3 is CASSPPNSYGYTF. The CDR3 coding sequence is TGTGCCAGCTCACCTCCTAACAGCTATGGCTACACCTTC.

This clonotype was detected many times. This rearrangement joins TRBV12-3 or TRBV12-4 to TRBJ2-2; tentatively, D is TRBD1 or TRBD2 (5 bases each). The CDR3 is made up of 17 amino acids. The ends were cut back, 6 bases at V and 10 bases at J, with 27 bases in the middle. This chain's CDR3 is CASSPGAGNTRWEELFF. For the CDR3, the DNA is TGTGCCAGCAGCCCCGGGGCAGGGAATACTCGGTGGGAGGAGCTGTTTTTT.

This clonotype has at least ten counts. The chain is built from TRBV7-3 and TRBJ1-1; D might be TRBD1 (5 bases). Germline V CDR1 and CDR2: SGHTA, FQGTGA. Trimming took off 2 bases at V and 5 bases at J, with 9 bases between the two ends. This CDR3 has 13 amino acids. As DNA, the CDR3 is TGTGCCAGCAGCTTATTACCAGGGACTGAAGCTTTCTTT. It specifies CASSLLPGTEAFF.